This T cell receptor beta chain is from a study of post-analysis software for immune sequencing data. The study, taken as a whole, reports: Compared with controls, patients had more of 4 to 6 TRBV segments, including TRBV5-6, TRBV5-1 and TRBV20-1. There was significantly lower normalized Chao1 diversity in multiple sclerosis patients than in controls.

About this clonotype: As yet, its antigen is unknown.

The CDR3 covers 16 residues. V lost 1 base and J lost 1, with 13 bases in between. CDR1 is LGHNA, CDR2 YNFKEQ, per germline. Unique molecular identifiers tagged the TCR beta cDNA libraries. T cells numbering about 1 to 10 million gave rise to 400,000 to 550,000 cDNA molecules. TCRdb reprocessed the PCR reads via MiXCR and lists one record per CDR3 protein. The sample contains 600,000 to 700,000 distinct CDR3 sequences, more than 50% of which appear only once. This clonotype was sampled from a girl aged 2 to 10 with multiple sclerosis. J is TRBJ2-5 and V is TRBV4-2, with a tentative D call TRBD2 (6 bases). Sequencing was done on a sample of blood. CDR3 protein: CASSQGLARSQETQYF. The CDR3 DNA is TGTGCCAGCAGCCAAGGGCTAGCGAGATCCCAAGAGACCCAGTACTTC.